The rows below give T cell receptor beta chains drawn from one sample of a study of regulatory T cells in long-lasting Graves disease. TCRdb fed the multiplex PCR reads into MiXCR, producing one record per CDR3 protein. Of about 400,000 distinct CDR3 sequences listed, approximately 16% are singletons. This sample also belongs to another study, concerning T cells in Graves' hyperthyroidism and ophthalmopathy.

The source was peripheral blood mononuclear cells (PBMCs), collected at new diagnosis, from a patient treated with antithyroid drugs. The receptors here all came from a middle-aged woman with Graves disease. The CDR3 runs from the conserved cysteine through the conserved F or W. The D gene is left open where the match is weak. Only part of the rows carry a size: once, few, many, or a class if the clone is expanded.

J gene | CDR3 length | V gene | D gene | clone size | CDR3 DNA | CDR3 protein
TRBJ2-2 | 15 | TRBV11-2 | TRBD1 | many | TGTGCCAGCAGCAATCTATACAGGGGCGCCGGGGAGCTGTTTTTT | CASSNLYRGAGELFF
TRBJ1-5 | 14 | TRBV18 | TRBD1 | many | TGTGCCAGCTCAGTTGGACAGGGCAATCAGCCCCAGCATTTT | CASSVGQGNQPQHF
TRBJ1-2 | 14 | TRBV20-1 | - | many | TGCAGTGCTAGAGACCAACAGGGACGCTATGGCTACACCTTC | CSARDQQGRYGYTF
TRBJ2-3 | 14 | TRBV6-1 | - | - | TGTGCCAGCAAAACCCAAGGCACGTCAGATACGCAGTATTTT | CASKTQGTSDTQYF
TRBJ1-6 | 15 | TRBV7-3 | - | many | TGTGCCAGCAGCTCAACAGGGATAGGCAATTCACCCCTCCACTTT | CASSSTGIGNSPLHF
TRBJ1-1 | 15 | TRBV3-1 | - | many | TGTGCCAGCAGCCAAGCGGCAGGGATGAACACTGAAGCTTTCTTT | CASSQAAGMNTEAFF
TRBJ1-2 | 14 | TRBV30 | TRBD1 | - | TGTGCCTGGAGTGGGGACAGGGGCAAATATGGCTACACCTTC | CAWSGDRGKYGYTF
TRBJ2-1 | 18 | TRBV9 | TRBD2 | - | TGTGCCAGCAGCGTAGTACTAGCGGTAAGGGGGTCCTACAATGAGCAGTTCTTC | CASSVVLAVRGSYNEQFF
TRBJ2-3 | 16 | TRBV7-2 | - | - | TGTGCCAGCACCCCTCGCGGGGGCGCCCCCACAGATACGCAGTATTTT | CASTPRGGAPTDTQYF
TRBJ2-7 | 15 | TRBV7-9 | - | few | TGTGCCAGCAGCTTATATCTACATGCCCCCTACGAGCAGTACTTC | CASSLYLHAPYEQYF
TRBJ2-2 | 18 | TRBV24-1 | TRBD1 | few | TGTGCCACCAGTGCATCACAGGGGCTCCGAGTGAACACCGGGGAGCTGTTTTTT | CATSASQGLRVNTGELFF
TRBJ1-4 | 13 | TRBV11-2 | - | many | TGTGCAAGCGCGGCTATGGGGCGGCCGGAACTGTTTTTT | CASAAMGRPELFF
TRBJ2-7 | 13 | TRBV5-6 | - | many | TGTGCCAGCAGCCCGCTCCGGGGGTACGAGCAGTACTTC | CASSPLRGYEQYF
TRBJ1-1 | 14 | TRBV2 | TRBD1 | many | TGTGCCAGCAGGCCGGACAGGGCGAACACTGAAGCTTTCTTT | CASRPDRANTEAFF
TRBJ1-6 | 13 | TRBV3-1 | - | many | TGTGCCAGCAGCCGGGACTTGACTTCACCCCTCCACTTT | CASSRDLTSPLHF
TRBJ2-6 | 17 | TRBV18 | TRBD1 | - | TGTGCCAGCTCACCCGACAGGGTGAGTGCTGGGGCCAACGTCCTGACTTTC | CASSPDRVSAGANVLTF
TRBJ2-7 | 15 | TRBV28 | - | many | TGTGCCAGCCGAAGGACCGGGACGTCAGGCCACGAGCAGTACTTC | CASRRTGTSGHEQYF